A single sample is the source of the 21 T cell receptor beta chains below, sequenced in a study of blood T cell repertoires in COVID-19. The protocol was immunoSEQ multiplex PCR, while the TCRdb copy is restricted to in-frame clones and leaves out a portion. This table holds approximately 82,000 clones, roughly 80% found once. Source material: peripheral blood. The origin of the receptors is a woman aged 70-85 years with acute or convalescent COVID-19.

This rearrangement joins TRBV7-2 to TRBJ2-5; D is perhaps TRBD1 (6 bases). The CDR3 is made up of 14 amino acids. V dropped 1 base and J dropped 2 bases, with 8 bases sitting between them. Germline CDR1 is SGHTA and CDR2 is FQGNSA. CDR3 loop: CASSLGQVQETQYF. The CDR3 coding sequence is TGTGCCAGCAGCTTAGGACAGGTACAAGAGACCCAGTACTTC.

This sequence joins TRBV7-3 and TRBJ2-2; D may be TRBD1 (5 bases). With 3 bases removed from V and 3 bases from J, the gap between germline ends came to 8 bases. CDR3 length equals 14 residues. Germline assignment: CDR1 SGHTA and CDR2 FQGTGA. This CDR3 reads CASSFGRDTGELFF. Here the CDR3 DNA reads TGTGCCAGCAGCTTCGGCAGGGACACCGGGGAGCTGTTTTTT.

As regards this clone: Other DNA sequences within the sample encode an identical CDR3. The rearrangement links TRBV2 to TRBJ2-2, with 8 nucleotides matching TRBD1. The CDR3 consists of 15 residues. The germline V gene has CDR1 SNHLY and CDR2 FYNNEI. J lost 2 bases, V lost 4 bases, and 3 bases had no gene match. CDR3 DNA sequence: TGTGCCAGCAGTGCCCAGGGGGCCAACACCGGGGAGCTGTTTTTT. It codes for CASSAQGANTGELFF.

The chain combines TRBV6-6 with TRBJ2-7; 9 nucleotides line up with TRBD2. CDR3 length: 15 amino acids. V lost 2 bases, J lost 3 bases, and 5 bases stayed unmatched. CDR1 is MNHNY and CDR2 is SVGAGI in the germline V gene (reference sequence). CDR3 coding DNA: TGTGCCAGCAGTTACCAAATAGCGGGAGTCTACGAGCAGTACTTC. Translated, it gives CASSYQIAGVYEQYF.

The V call is TRBV5-1, the J call TRBJ2-5; possibly TRBD1 for D (6 bases). Germline CDR1 SGHRS, CDR2 YFSETQ. Trimming left V 4 bases short and J 5 bases short, with 15 bases between. This CDR3 spans 14 amino acids. The CDR3 reads CASSQVGARETQYF. The CDR3 nucleotides read TGCGCCAGCAGCCAGGTGGGGGCGAGGGAGACCCAGTACTTC.

This chain connects TRBV2 to TRBJ2-1, with D uncertain. CDR1 SNHLY and CDR2 FYNNEI come from the germline V gene. The V and J ends lost 2 bases and 4 bases respectively, with 9 bases between them. This CDR3 has 14 residues. In DNA form, the CDR3 reads TGTGCCAGCAGTGAAAACTCACGATACAATGAGCAGTTCTTC. Its protein product is CASSENSRYNEQFF.

This clone was picked up a small number of times. The chain carries TRBV5-1 and TRBJ2-7; D not certain. Germline V gene sequence: CDR1 SGHRS, CDR2 YFSETQ. V lost 3 bases and J 0 bases, leaving 7 bases between the germline ends. The CDR3 is made up of 13 amino acids. The CDR3 nucleotides read TGCGCCAGCAGCTCAGCGAGCTCCTACGAGCAGTACTTC. Amino acids: CASSSASSYEQYF. Complete variable domain (other parts from reference TRBV5-1 and TRBJ2-7): KAGVTQTPRYLIKTRGQQVTLSCSPISGHRSVSWYQQTPGQGLQFLFEYFSETQRNKGNFPGRFSGRQFSNSRSEMNVSTLELGDSALYLCASSSASSYEQYFGPGTRLTVT.

The rearrangement joins TRBV6-2 or TRBV6-3 to TRBJ2-1; D gene unclear. Germline CDR1 is MNHEY and CDR2 is SVGEGT. Trimming left V 6 bases short and J 3 bases short, with 12 bases between. The CDR3 spans 14 residues. CDR3 protein: CASSSSLVYNEQFF. DNA of the CDR3: TGTGCCAGCAGCTCTAGTCTGGTCTACAATGAGCAGTTCTTC.

V is TRBV18 and J is TRBJ1-2; D possibly corresponds to TRBD1 (6 bases). From germline, CDR1 is KGHSH and CDR2 LQKENI. The V and J ends lost 8 bases and 6 bases respectively, with 13 bases between them. The CDR3 length is 12 residues. The chain's CDR3 is CASKTGGHGYTF. The CDR3 DNA sequence: TGTGCCAGCAAAACGGGGGGGCATGGCTACACCTTC.

J is TRBJ2-7 and V is TRBV7-8, with 7 bases matching TRBD1. The V and J ends lost 7 bases and 5 bases, in that order; junction bases with no gene match: 11. The CDR3 extends over 14 amino acids. Germline CDR1 SGHVS, CDR2 FQNEAQ. The CDR3 bases are TGTGCCAGCATCCCAAGAGAGGGGGCAAACGAGCAGTACTTC. Translating gives CASIPREGANEQYF.

The chain carries TRBV7-9 and TRBJ1-1; no clear D gene. Germline CDR1 reads SEHNR; CDR2 reads FQNEAQ (reference sequence). Trimming removed 8 bases from V and 4 bases from J, with 8 bases in between. The CDR3 extends over 11 amino acids. The CDR3 DNA reads as TGTGCCAGCGCCGCAGGCACTGAAGCTTTCTTT. It translates to CASAAGTEAFF.

The J gene is TRBJ1-5, the V gene TRBV19, with D possibly matching TRBD1 (5 bases). Trimming pared 5 bases from V and 2 bases from J, leaving 13 bases between. From germline, CDR1 is LNHDA and CDR2 SQIVND (reference sequence). This CDR3 spans 15 amino acids. The CDR3 loop reads CASSVQDGGNQPQHF. The CDR3, as DNA: TGTGCCAGTAGTGTACAGGACGGCGGCAATCAGCCCCAGCATTTT.

The chain is built from TRBV19 and TRBJ1-2, with no clear D. Trimming cost V 2 bases and J 6 bases, with 10 bases left between them. CDR3 length equals 13 residues. CDR1 LNHDA and CDR2 SQIVND come from the germline V gene (reference sequence). The chain's CDR3 is CASSIRENNGYTF. CDR3 sequence (DNA): TGTGCCAGTAGTATAAGGGAGAACAATGGCTACACCTTC. Supplemented by reference TRBV19 and TRBJ1-2, the full variable domain reads DGGITQSPKYLFRKEGQNVTLSCEQNLNHDAMYWYRQDPGQGLRLIYYSQIVNDFQKGDIAEGYSVSREKKESFPLTVTSAQKNPTAFYLCASSIRENNGYTFGSGTRLTVV.

This clone was recorded a few times. The chain links TRBV5-6 to TRBJ2-1, with unresolved D. Germline CDR1 reads SGHDT; CDR2 reads YYEEEE. CDR3 length: 15 amino acids. V was pared by 0 bases and J by 4 bases, with 11 bases between. This chain's CDR3 is CASSLVSLDYNEQFF. Here the CDR3 DNA reads TGTGCCAGCAGCTTGGTATCGCTAGATTACAATGAGCAGTTCTTC.

This clone was observed a few times. This rearrangement joins TRBV11-1 to TRBJ2-2; 7 bases match TRBD1. Germline CDR1 and CDR2: SGHAT and FQDESV (reference sequence). With 5 bases clipped from V and 3 bases from J, the junction kept 6 bases outside the gene matches. There are 15 residues in the CDR3. The DNA for the CDR3 is TGTGCCAGCAGCCGTAGACAGGGCGACACCGGGGAGCTGTTTTTT. Its translation: CASSRRQGDTGELFF.

V gene TRBV7-9 combines with J gene TRBJ2-1, with D unresolved. Germline CDR1 reads SEHNR; CDR2 reads FQNEAQ (reference sequence). The CDR3 length is 13 residues. V was pared by 2 bases and J by 8 bases, with 10 bases between. The CDR3 loop is CASSLKRLDEQFF. CDR3 DNA sequence: TGTGCCAGCAGCTTAAAGCGACTTGATGAGCAGTTCTTC.

The chain uses TRBV6-2 or TRBV6-3 and TRBJ1-4; no clear D. Germline CDR1 is MNHEY and CDR2 is SVGEGT. Trimming took 5 bases from V and 7 from J, leaving 8 bases between them. The CDR3 runs 12 residues. CDR3 sequence (DNA): TGTGCCAGCAGTGACCCGGGTGAAAAACTGTTTTTT. This translates into CASSDPGEKLFF.

This clone was recorded at least ten times. This rearrangement joins TRBV5-1 to TRBJ2-7; 8 bases match TRBD2. The trim removed 4 bases at V and 0 bases at J, leaving 6 bases unmatched. The CDR3 sequence is 15 residues long. The germline gives CDR1 SGHRS, CDR2 YFSETQ. CDR3 in amino acids: CASSPAGGASYEQYF. Here the CDR3 DNA reads TGCGCCAGCAGCCCGGCGGGGGGCGCCTCCTACGAGCAGTACTTC.

The CDR3 loop reads CASRAGQGIESNQPQHF. The CDR3 DNA is TGTGCCAGCAGGGCAGGACAGGGCATCGAAAGCAATCAGCCCCAGCATTTT. This rearrangement joins TRBV2 to TRBJ1-5; 8 bases agree with TRBD1. V lost 6 bases, J lost 1 base, and 11 bases stayed unmatched. This CDR3 contains 17 residues. Germline CDR1 and CDR2: SNHLY and FYNNEI.

The rearrangement uses TRBV7-8 and TRBJ2-3, with D perhaps matching TRBD2 (6 bases). V lost 5 bases and J 2 bases, leaving 17 bases between the germline ends. Germline V gives CDR1 SGHVS, CDR2 FQNEAQ. This CDR3 spans 16 amino acids. The CDR3: CASSPRRGLPTDTQYF. CDR3 sequence (DNA): TGTGCCAGCAGCCCCCGGCGGGGCTTACCCACAGATACGCAGTATTTT.

CDR3 protein: CASSGDRVWGEQFF. CDR3 nucleotides: TGTGCCAGCAGTGGGGACAGGGTCTGGGGGGAGCAGTTCTTC. The chain couples TRBV2 to TRBJ2-1; 9 nucleotides line up with TRBD1. Trimming at V came to 4 bases and at J to 10 bases, leaving 8 bases not matched to a gene. The CDR3 is 14 residues long. The germline V gene has CDR1 SNHLY and CDR2 FYNNEI. Full variable domain (remainder filled in from reference TRBV2 and TRBJ2-1): EPEVTQTPSHQVTQMGQEVILRCVPISNHLYFYWYRQILGQKVEFLVSFYNNEISEKSEIFDDQFSVERPDGSNFTLKIRSTKLEDSAMYFCASSGDRVWGEQFFGPGTRLTVL.